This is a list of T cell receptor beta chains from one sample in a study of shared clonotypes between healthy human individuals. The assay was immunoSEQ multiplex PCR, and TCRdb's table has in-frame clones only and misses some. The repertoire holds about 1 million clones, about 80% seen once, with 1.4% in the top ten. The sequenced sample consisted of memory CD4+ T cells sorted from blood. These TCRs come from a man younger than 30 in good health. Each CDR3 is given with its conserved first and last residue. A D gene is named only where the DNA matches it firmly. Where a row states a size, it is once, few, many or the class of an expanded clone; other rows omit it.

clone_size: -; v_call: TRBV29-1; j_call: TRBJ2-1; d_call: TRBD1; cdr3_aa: CSVGTGNNEQFF; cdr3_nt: TGCAGCGTTGGGACAGGGAACAATGAGCAGTTCTTC
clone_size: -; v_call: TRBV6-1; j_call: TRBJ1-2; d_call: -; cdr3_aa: CASSEYHRDDGYTF; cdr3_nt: TGTGCCAGCAGTGAATATCACAGGGATGATGGCTACACCTTC
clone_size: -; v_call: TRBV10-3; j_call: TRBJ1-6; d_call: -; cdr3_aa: CAIMAGAHNSPLHF; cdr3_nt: TGTGCCATCATGGCAGGGGCGCACAATTCACCCCTCCACTTT
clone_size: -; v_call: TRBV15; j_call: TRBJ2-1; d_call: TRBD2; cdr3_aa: CATSAPGLAGNEQFF; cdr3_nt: TGTGCCACCAGCGCTCCGGGACTAGCGGGCAATGAGCAGTTCTTC
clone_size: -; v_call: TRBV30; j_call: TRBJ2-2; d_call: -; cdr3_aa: CAWSRENTGELFF; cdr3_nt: TGTGCCTGGAGCCGGGAGAACACCGGGGAGCTGTTTTTT
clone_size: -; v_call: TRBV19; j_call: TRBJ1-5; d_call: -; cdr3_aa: CASSTQGGNQPQHF; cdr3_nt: TGTGCCAGTAGTACCCAAGGGGGCAATCAGCCCCAGCATTTT
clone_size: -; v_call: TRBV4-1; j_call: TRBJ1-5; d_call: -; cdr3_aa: CASSQDRVPSPQHF; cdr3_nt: TGCGCCAGCAGCCAAGATAGAGTCCCCTCGCCCCAGCATTTT
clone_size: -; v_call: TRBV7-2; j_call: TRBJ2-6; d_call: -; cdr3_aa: CASSLALSGANVLTF; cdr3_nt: TGTGCCAGCAGCTTAGCCCTCTCTGGGGCCAACGTCCTGACTTTC
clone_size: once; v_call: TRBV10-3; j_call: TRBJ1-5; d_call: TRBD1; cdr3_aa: CATSGTGAYQPQHF; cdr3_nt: TGTGCCACCTCCGGGACAGGGGCTTATCAGCCCCAGCATTTT
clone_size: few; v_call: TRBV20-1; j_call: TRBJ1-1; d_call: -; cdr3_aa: CSAPELAEAFF; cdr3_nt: TGCAGTGCTCCTGAGTTGGCTGAAGCTTTCTTT
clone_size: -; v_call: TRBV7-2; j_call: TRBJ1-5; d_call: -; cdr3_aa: CASSQGSGDQPQHF; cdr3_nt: TGTGCCAGCAGCCAAGGTTCGGGGGATCAGCCCCAGCATTTT
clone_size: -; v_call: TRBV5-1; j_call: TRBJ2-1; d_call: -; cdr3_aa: CASSRDSYNEQFF; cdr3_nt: TGCGCCAGCAGCCGGGACTCGTACAATGAGCAGTTCTTC
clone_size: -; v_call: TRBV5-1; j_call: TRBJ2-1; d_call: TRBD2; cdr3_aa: CASSSPGQREKLNEQFF; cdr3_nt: TGCGCCAGCAGCTCGCCTGGCCAGCGGGAGAAGTTGAATGAGCAGTTCTTC
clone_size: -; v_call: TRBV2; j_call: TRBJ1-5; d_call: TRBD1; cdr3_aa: CASSERRGYSNQPQHF; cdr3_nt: TGTGCCAGCAGTGAACGCAGGGGGTATAGCAATCAGCCCCAGCATTTT
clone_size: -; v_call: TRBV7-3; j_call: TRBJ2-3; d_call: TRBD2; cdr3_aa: CASSRGEPSGADTQYF; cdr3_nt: TGTGCCAGCAGCCGGGGAGAGCCTAGCGGGGCAGATACGCAGTATTTT
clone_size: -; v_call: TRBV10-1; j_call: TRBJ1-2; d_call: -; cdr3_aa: CASIPNREADPNYGYTF; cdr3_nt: TGCGCCAGCATTCCAAACCGGGAAGCAGACCCTAACTATGGCTACACCTTC
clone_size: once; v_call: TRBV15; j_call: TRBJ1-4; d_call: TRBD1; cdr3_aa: CATSRGQPGEKLFF; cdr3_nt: TGTGCCACCAGCAGGGGACAGCCGGGCGAAAAACTGTTTTTT
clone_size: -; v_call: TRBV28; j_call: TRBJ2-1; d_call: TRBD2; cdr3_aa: CASASGGPGSNEQFF; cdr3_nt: TGTGCCAGCGCTAGCGGGGGCCCAGGGTCCAATGAGCAGTTCTTC
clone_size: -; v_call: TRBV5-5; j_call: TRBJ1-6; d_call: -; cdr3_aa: CASSWRAGDNSPLHF; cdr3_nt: TGTGCCAGCAGCTGGCGGGCAGGGGACAATTCACCCCTCCACTTT
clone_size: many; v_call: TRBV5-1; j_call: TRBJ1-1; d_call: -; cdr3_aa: CASSLEVGREAFF; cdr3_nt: TGCGCCAGCAGCTTGGAAGTGGGCAGGGAAGCTTTCTTT
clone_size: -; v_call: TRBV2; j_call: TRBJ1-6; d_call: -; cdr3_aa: CASSRQSSYNSPLHF; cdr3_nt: TGTGCCAGCAGTCGACAGAGCTCCTATAATTCACCCCTCCACTTT
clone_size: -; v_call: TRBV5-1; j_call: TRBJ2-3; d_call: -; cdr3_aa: CASRPGLSTDTQYF; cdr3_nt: TGCGCCAGCAGACCGGGACTCTCCACAGATACGCAGTATTTT
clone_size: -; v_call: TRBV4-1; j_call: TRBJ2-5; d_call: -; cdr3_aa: CASSQAPLPETQYF; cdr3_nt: TGCGCCAGCAGCCAAGCCCCCCTACCCGAGACCCAGTACTTC
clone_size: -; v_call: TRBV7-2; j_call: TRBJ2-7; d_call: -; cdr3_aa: CASSLGRSYEQYF; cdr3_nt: TGTGCCAGCAGCTTGGGACGGTCCTACGAGCAGTACTTC
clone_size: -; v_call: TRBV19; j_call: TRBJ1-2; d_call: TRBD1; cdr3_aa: CASSIVAGQAAYGYTF; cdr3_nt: TGTGCCAGTAGTATAGTTGCGGGACAGGCGGCCTATGGCTACACCTTC
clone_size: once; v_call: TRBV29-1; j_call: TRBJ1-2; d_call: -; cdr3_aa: CSVRQVWGGYTF; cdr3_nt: TGCAGCGTCAGACAGGTTTGGGGTGGCTACACCTTC
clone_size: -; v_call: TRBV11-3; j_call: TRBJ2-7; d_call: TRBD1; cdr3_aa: CASSFKRGHVGEQYF; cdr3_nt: TGTGCCAGCAGCTTTAAGAGGGGGCATGTCGGCGAGCAGTACTTC
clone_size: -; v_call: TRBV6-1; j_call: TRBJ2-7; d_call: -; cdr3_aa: CASSEEAGKYEQYF; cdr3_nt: TGTGCCAGCAGTGAGGAGGCAGGGAAGTACGAGCAGTACTTC
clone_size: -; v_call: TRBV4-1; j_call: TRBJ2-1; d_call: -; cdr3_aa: CASSDPQGRGEQFF; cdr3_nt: TGCGCCAGCAGCGATCCCCAGGGCCGCGGGGAGCAGTTCTTC
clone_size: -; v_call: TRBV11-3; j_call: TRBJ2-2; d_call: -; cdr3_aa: CASSLVVPGELFF; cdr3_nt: TGTGCCAGCAGCTTAGTGGTGCCCGGGGAGCTGTTTTTT
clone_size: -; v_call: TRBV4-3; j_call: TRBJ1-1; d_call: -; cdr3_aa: CASSQGGRVTEAFF; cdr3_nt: TGCGCCAGCAGCCAAGGGGGTAGGGTCACTGAAGCTTTCTTT
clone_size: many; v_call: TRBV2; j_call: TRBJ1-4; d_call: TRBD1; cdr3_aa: CASRGDRQNEKLFF; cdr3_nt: TGTGCCAGCAGAGGGGACAGGCAGAATGAAAAACTGTTTTTT
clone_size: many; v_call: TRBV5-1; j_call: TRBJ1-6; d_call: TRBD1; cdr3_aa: CASSLEGQGLRSYNSPLHF; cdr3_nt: TGCGCCAGCAGCTTGGAGGGACAGGGTTTAAGGTCCTATAATTCACCCCTCCACTTT
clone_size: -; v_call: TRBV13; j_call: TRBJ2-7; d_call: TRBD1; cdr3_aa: CASSAPPGQGTYEQYF; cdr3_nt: TGTGCCAGCAGCGCGCCCCCGGGACAGGGCACGTACGAGCAGTACTTC
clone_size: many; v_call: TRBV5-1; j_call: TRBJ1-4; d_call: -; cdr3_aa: CASSVTGTATNEKLFF; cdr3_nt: TGCGCCAGCAGCGTCACAGGGACCGCAACTAATGAAAAACTGTTTTTT
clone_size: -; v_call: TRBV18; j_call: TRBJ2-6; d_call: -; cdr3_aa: CASSPLQGAGANVLTF; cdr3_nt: TGTGCCAGCTCACCACTCCAGGGAGCTGGGGCCAACGTCCTGACTTTC
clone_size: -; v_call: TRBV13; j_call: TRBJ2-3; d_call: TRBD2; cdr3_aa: CASSFGREWNTQYF; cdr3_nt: TGTGCCAGCAGCTTCGGGCGGGAGTGGAATACGCAGTATTTT
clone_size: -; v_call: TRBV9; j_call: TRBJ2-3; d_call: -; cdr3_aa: CASSVGSALDTQYF; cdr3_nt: TGTGCCAGCAGCGTAGGTTCCGCCCTAGATACGCAGTATTTT
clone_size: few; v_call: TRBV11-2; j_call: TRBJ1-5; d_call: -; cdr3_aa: CASSLAGNQPQHF; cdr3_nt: TGTGCCAGCAGCTTAGCGGGGAACCAGCCCCAGCATTTT
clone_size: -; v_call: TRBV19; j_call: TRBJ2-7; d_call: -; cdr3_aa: CASSPQNYYEQYF; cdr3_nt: TGTGCCAGTAGTCCGCAAAATTACTACGAGCAGTACTTC
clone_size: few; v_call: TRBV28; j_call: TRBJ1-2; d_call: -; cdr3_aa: CASSSSSNYGYTF; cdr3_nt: TGTGCCAGCAGTTCGAGTAGTAACTATGGCTACACCTTC
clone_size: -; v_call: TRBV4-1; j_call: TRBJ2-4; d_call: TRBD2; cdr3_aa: CASSQDSGTSGLGTKNIQYF; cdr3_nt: TGCGCCAGCAGCCAAGATTCGGGGACTAGCGGGCTCGGGACCAAAAACATTCAGTACTTC
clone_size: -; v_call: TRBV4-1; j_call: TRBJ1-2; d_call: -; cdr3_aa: CASSHKKAGTSGGYTF; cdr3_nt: TGCGCCAGCAGCCACAAGAAGGCAGGGACGAGTGGCGGCTACACCTTC
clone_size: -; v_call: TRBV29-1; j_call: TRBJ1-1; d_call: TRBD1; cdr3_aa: CSVTPGQANTEAFF; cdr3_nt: TGCAGCGTGACCCCCGGACAGGCGAACACTGAAGCTTTCTTT
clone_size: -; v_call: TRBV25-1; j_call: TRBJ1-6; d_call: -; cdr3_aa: CASSERTNNSPLHF; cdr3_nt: TGTGCCAGCAGTGAACGGACCAATAATTCACCCCTCCACTTT